This T cell receptor beta chain appears in the sequencing data of a study of cytomegalovirus exposure and HLA in healthy donors. With V trimmed by 2 bases and J by 2 bases, 5 bases remained unmatched. Germline CDR1 and CDR2: MDHEN and SYDVKM. The CDR3 length is 15 residues. The primer mix had 60 Vbeta and 13 Jbeta primers. Clones were sequenced by immunoSEQ multiplex PCR, and TCRdb holds only the in-frame ones, with some missing. The profile covers 90,000 to 140,000 clones, with just under 80% appearing a single time and 1.3% taken by the ten largest. For this clone: Antigen specificity is unknown.

Findings and caveats of the study: Fewer than 20,000 TCR beta sequences were associated with HLA alleles at 0.05 false discovery rate in a later analysis. In all likelihood, a cluster of highly shared sequence variants was a sequencing artifact. Rates of TCR association differed by HLA locus in a later analysis, with DRB1 highest and HLA-C lowest. More than 150 TCR beta chains were listed as cytomegalovirus-associated.

Sequenced: PBMCs. The chain uses TRBV28 and TRBJ1-1, with 7 positions matching TRBD1. The sequence derives from a man younger than 45 in good health and CMV-seronegative. The CDR3 DNA reads as TGTGCCAGCAGTTTACTGACAGGGTCAAACACTGAAGCTTTCTTT. Its translation: CASSLLTGSNTEAFF.